This is a list of T cell receptor beta chains from one sample in a study of control samples from healthy donors and cancer patients. The table came from immunoSEQ multiplex PCR; TCRdb's copy has only in-frame clones and leaves some out. The table includes some 89,000 clones, about 89% detected once. The sample taken for sequencing was blood. Receptors were obtained from a man aged 25 to 45 in good health. The CDR3 runs from the conserved cysteine through the conserved F or W. D genes are given only for firm matches. Clone size is not always given. Where it is, it says once, few, many or a class for expanded clones.

TRBV7-8,NA,TRBJ2-1,TRBD2,15,CASSLERGPHNEQFF,TGTGCCAGCAGCTTAGAGCGGGGGCCCCACAATGAGCAGTTCTTC
TRBV30,few,TRBJ1-1,NA,12,CAWSVTNTEAFF,TGTGCCTGGAGTGTAACGAACACTGAAGCTTTCTTT
TRBV5-4,NA,TRBJ1-2,TRBD1,14,CASSLDRGLHGYTF,TGTGCCAGCAGCCTGGACAGGGGGCTGCACGGCTACACCTTC
TRBV18,NA,TRBJ2-2,NA,14,CASSPSPLTGELFF,TGTGCCAGCTCACCTAGCCCCCTTACCGGAGAGCTGTTTTTT
TRBV18,NA,TRBJ1-6,TRBD1,14,CASSPGQASSPLHF,TGTGCCAGCTCACCGGGACAGGCAAGTTCACCCCTCCACTTT
TRBV7-2,NA,TRBJ2-7,NA,14,CASSLVVGPYEQYF,TGTGCCAGCAGCTTAGTGGTCGGCCCCTACGAGCAGTACTTC
TRBV5-1,NA,TRBJ1-4,NA,15,CASSLGGLPNEKLFF,TGCGCCAGCAGCTTGGGAGGGCTCCCAAATGAAAAACTGTTTTTT
TRBV6-5,once,TRBJ1-1,NA,14,CASSYSAEATEAFF,TGTGCCAGCAGTTACTCGGCAGAGGCCACTGAAGCTTTCTTT
TRBV18,NA,TRBJ1-1,NA,12,CASSPYNTEAFF,TGTGCCAGCTCACCATATAACACTGAAGCTTTCTTT
TRBV7-9,NA,TRBJ2-1,TRBD2,16,CASRPQRGGTYNEQFF,TGTGCCAGCAGACCTCAGCGGGGGGGCACCTACAATGAGCAGTTCTTC
TRBV4-1,NA,TRBJ1-5,NA,15,CASSQDFPENQPQHF,TGCGCCAGCAGCCAAGATTTCCCCGAGAATCAGCCCCAGCATTTT
TRBV4-1,once,TRBJ2-1,TRBD2,19,CASSLQRGGLSIFNNEQFF,TGCGCCAGCAGTCTCCAGCGGGGGGGCCTGTCCATTTTTAACAATGAGCAGTTCTTC
TRBV5-1,NA,TRBJ2-5,NA,15,CASSAQLGGRETQYF,TGCGCCAGCAGCGCCCAGTTGGGGGGGCGAGAGACCCAGTACTTC
TRBV7-9,NA,TRBJ1-2,NA,15,CASSPYRDSGYGYTF,TGTGCCAGCAGCCCCTACAGGGATTCGGGCTATGGCTACACCTTC
TRBV5-1,NA,TRBJ1-2,NA,14,CASSLGSQNYGYTF,TGCGCCAGCAGCTTGGGGTCACAAAACTATGGCTACACCTTC
TRBV6-5,once,TRBJ2-7,TRBD2,15,CASSDSSGGHYEQYF,TGTGCCAGCAGTGACTCTAGCGGGGGACACTACGAGCAGTACTTC
TRBV27,NA,TRBJ2-7,NA,14,CASSQQGYYHEQYF,TGTGCCAGCAGTCAACAGGGCTATTACCACGAGCAGTACTTC
TRBV7-6,NA,TRBJ1-5,NA,14,CASSFGGGTQPQHF,TGTGCCAGCAGCTTCGGCGGGGGTACTCAGCCCCAGCATTTT
TRBV28,NA,TRBJ1-2,TRBD1,15,CASSPRTGNNYGYTF,TGTGCCAGCAGTCCGCGGACAGGGAATAACTATGGCTACACCTTC
TRBV15,NA,TRBJ2-5,NA,15,CATSRDLTDQETQYF,TGTGCCACCAGCAGAGATCTGACAGACCAAGAGACCCAGTACTTC
TRBV4-2,NA,TRBJ1-1,NA,15,CASSQDWGRGTEAFF,TGTGCCAGCAGCCAAGATTGGGGGCGCGGCACTGAAGCTTTCTTT
TRBV6-1,NA,TRBJ1-2,NA,14,CASSENGRTYGYTF,TGTGCCAGCAGTGAAAACGGACGGACCTATGGCTACACCTTC
TRBV2,NA,TRBJ2-2,NA,15,CASSPTQANTGELFF,TGTGCCAGCAGCCCTACGCAAGCGAACACCGGGGAGCTGTTTTTT
TRBV5-1,NA,TRBJ2-2,TRBD1,18,CASSLFGQRQGDTGELFF,TGCGCCAGCAGCTTGTTCGGGCAGCGACAGGGGGACACCGGGGAGCTGTTTTTT
TRBV13,NA,TRBJ2-1,NA,12,CASSLGPSEQFF,TGTGCCAGCAGCTTAGGGCCGAGTGAGCAGTTCTTC
TRBV19,NA,TRBJ1-2,NA,14,CASSFSQGEYGYTF,TGTGCCAGTAGTTTTTCCCAAGGGGAATATGGCTACACCTTC
TRBV7-9,NA,TRBJ2-5,NA,13,CASRGGLAETQYF,TGTGCCAGCAGGGGTGGACTTGCGGAGACCCAGTACTTC
TRBV5-5,NA,TRBJ1-2,TRBD1,14,CASSLGQGAGGYTF,TGTGCCAGCAGCTTGGGGCAGGGGGCAGGTGGCTACACCTTC
TRBV7-9,NA,TRBJ2-3,TRBD1,13,CASTYPPGQTQYF,TGTGCCAGCACCTACCCGCCGGGACAGACCCAGTATTTT
TRBV6-5,NA,TRBJ2-4,NA,16,CASSSPGQTAKNIQYF,TGTGCCAGCAGTTCCCCGGGGCAGACGGCCAAAAACATTCAGTACTTC
TRBV7-9,NA,TRBJ2-1,TRBD2,16,CASTSSTGGLYNEQFF,TGTGCCAGCACCTCAAGTACGGGGGGGCTTTACAATGAGCAGTTCTTC
TRBV5-6,NA,TRBJ1-2,TRBD1,14,CATAESTGYNGYTF,TGTGCCACCGCCGAATCGACAGGGTACAATGGCTACACCTTC
TRBV5-6,NA,TRBJ2-5,TRBD1,15,CASSWGTGPQETQYF,TGTGCCAGCAGCTGGGGGACAGGGCCCCAAGAGACCCAGTACTTC
TRBV6-2/TRBV6-3,NA,TRBJ1-1,TRBD1,17,CASSYSHRGAGNTEAFF,TGTGCCAGCAGTTACTCTCACAGGGGAGCGGGTAACACTGAAGCTTTCTTT
TRBV5-3,NA,TRBJ1-5,NA,14,CARSLRSGDQPQHF,TGTGCCAGAAGCTTGAGGTCAGGGGATCAGCCCCAGCATTTT
TRBV7-9,NA,TRBJ2-3,TRBD2,19,CASSSTLLREGAGTDTQYF,TGTGCCAGCAGCTCTACCCTCTTAAGGGAGGGAGCGGGGACAGATACGCAGTATTTT
TRBV7-6,once,TRBJ2-1,NA,17,CASSLGQGRPTHNGQFF,TGTGCCAGCAGCTTAGGTCAGGGACGGCCGACACACAATGGGCAGTTCTTC
TRBV19,once,TRBJ1-4,NA,13,CASRRGADEKLFF,TGTGCCAGTAGACGAGGTGCTGATGAAAAACTGTTTTTT
TRBV10-2,NA,TRBJ2-5,TRBD2,17,CASRSGTSGGAGETQYF,TGCGCCAGCCGCTCCGGGACTAGCGGGGGGGCCGGAGAGACCCAGTACTTC
TRBV6-5,NA,TRBJ1-6,NA,16,CASSSQGRSYNSPLHF,TGTGCCAGCAGTTCACAGGGACGGTCCTATAATTCACCCCTCCACTTT
TRBV6-1,NA,TRBJ2-3,NA,14,CASSEARVTDTQYF,TGTGCCAGCAGTGAGGCCAGGGTTACAGATACGCAGTATTTT
TRBV3-1/TRBV3-2,once,TRBJ1-2,NA,15,CASSQGTGYNYGYTF,TGTGCCAGCAGCCAAGGAACAGGGTATAACTATGGCTACACCTTC
TRBV2,NA,TRBJ1-1,NA,15,CASRPSLLTNTEAFF,TGTGCCAGCAGGCCCTCCCTACTGACGAACACTGAAGCTTTCTTT
TRBV5-1,NA,TRBJ1-2,NA,15,CASSLRGGDYYGYTF,TGCGCCAGCAGCTTGAGGGGGGGTGACTACTATGGCTACACCTTC
TRBV10-3,NA,TRBJ1-4,NA,15,CAISDSTGTNEKLFF,TGTGCCATCAGTGACAGCACAGGGACTAATGAAAAACTGTTTTTT
TRBV19,NA,TRBJ2-1,NA,16,CASMGLGQGEDNEQFF,TGTGCCAGTATGGGGCTCGGGCAGGGAGAGGACAATGAGCAGTTCTTC
TRBV28,NA,TRBJ2-7,TRBD1,16,CASSLFSGQGGHEQYF,TGTGCCAGCAGTTTATTCTCCGGACAGGGGGGCCACGAGCAGTACTTC
TRBV9,NA,TRBJ2-3,TRBD2,18,CASSVDSYGLAGEGTQYF,TGTGCCAGCAGCGTAGATTCGTATGGGCTAGCGGGGGAGGGTACGCAGTATTTT
TRBV15,NA,TRBJ2-1,TRBD1,17,CATSRLIGTVSRNEQFF,TGTGCCACCAGCAGACTAATAGGGACAGTCAGCAGAAATGAGCAGTTCTTC
TRBV7-2,NA,TRBJ1-3,NA,17,CASSLEELGGKGNTIYF,TGTGCCAGCAGCTTAGAGGAATTGGGGGGGAAGGGAAACACCATATATTTT
TRBV6-5,NA,TRBJ1-1,NA,14,CASSRAGENTEAFF,TGTGCCAGCAGTCGCGCCGGGGAAAACACTGAAGCTTTCTTT
TRBV6-5,NA,TRBJ2-3,TRBD2,15,CASRGAGGPGDTQYF,TGTGCCAGCAGAGGAGCGGGGGGGCCTGGAGATACGCAGTATTTT